Below are 17 T cell receptor beta chains sequenced from a single sample in a study of T cell clonality in common variable immunodeficiency. The study, taken as a whole, reports: Reportedly, TCR beta sequences from common variable immunodeficiency showed fewer deletions and N-nucleotide insertions.

These receptors' targets are unknown. Measured with immunoSEQ multiplex PCR; TCRdb has only the in-frame clones, and not every one. The repertoire has about 33,000 clones, none seen only once; the ten largest take about 6.1%. Input material: peripheral blood mononuclear cells. The origin of the receptors is a human donor with common variable immunodeficiency.

In this sample, this clone turned up a few times. The CDR3 goes on 3 residues after the read ends, and that part is filled in from the germline J gene. V gene TRBV7-8 combines with J gene TRBJ2-3; 8 bases map to TRBD1. This CDR3 has 15 residues. V was clipped by 2 bases and J by 4 bases; unmatched bases: 5. The germline gives CDR1 SGHVS, CDR2 FQNEAQ. The sequenced CDR3 bases are TGTGCCAGCAGCTTAAGTTCAGGGGGCGCAGATACG. Translation: CASSLSSGGADT. The entire CDR3 sequence reads CASSLSSGGADTQYF.

In this sample, this clone turned up many times. The sequenced fragment ends 3 residues before the CDR3 boundary, so the rest is inferred from the germline J gene. This rearrangement joins TRBV10-3 to TRBJ1-2; 8 nucleotides line up with TRBD1. The CDR3 length is 13 residues. Looked up from germline, CDR1 is ENHRY and CDR2 is SYGVKD. The CDR3 loop reads CAGQGAASGGYTF. CDR3 DNA, as far as it was read: TGTGCCGGACAGGGCGCAGCATCGGGAGGC.

This clone occurred a few times. The CDR3 end lies 3 residues beyond the end of the read and is filled in from the germline J gene. Other nucleotide sequences in the sample specify the same CDR3. The chain employs TRBV19 and TRBJ1-1; TRBD1 matches 9 bases. The CDR3 covers 13 residues. The germline V gene has CDR1 LNHDA and CDR2 SQIVND (reference sequence). J lost 6 bases, V lost 8 bases, and 7 bases had no gene match. CDR3 DNA, as far as it was read: TGTGCCAGTTGGGGACAGGGAGCTGCTGAA. As protein: CASWGQGAAE. The full CDR3 sequence reads CASWGQGAAEAFF.

Details on this clone: Its ends do not fully match the called genes, so a read error is possible. The sequence runs out 3 residues before the end of the CDR3; the remainder is reconstructed from the germline J gene. The chain is built from TRBV19 and TRBJ1-6; TRBD1 aligns across 7 bases. This CDR3 contains 15 residues. Germline CDR1 and CDR2: LNHDA and SQIVND (reference sequence). The chain's CDR3 is CASTGGGSYKSPLHF. The part of the CDR3 DNA that was read is TGTGCCAGTACCGGAGGGGGCTCCTATAAGTCACCC.

To note about this clone: The CDR3 is cut off 3 residues early in the read; its end comes from the germline J gene. This sequence joins TRBV2 and TRBJ2-3; TRBD2 matches 8 bases. The J segment lost 1 base and the V segment lost 7 bases, leaving 7 bases of the junction unmatched. The CDR3 is made up of 15 amino acids. Germline assignment: CDR1 SNHLY and CDR2 FYNNEI. The sequenced CDR3 bases are TGTGCCAGCAAATTGTTGCGGGGGGGCACAGATACG. This translates into CASKLLRGGTDT. The whole CDR3 is CASKLLRGGTDTQYF.

Note on this clone: The CDR3 end falls 3 residues outside the read, so it is completed with the germline J gene. The chain carries TRBV18 and TRBJ2-5, with TRBD1 matching over 11 bases. The germline V gene encodes CDR1 KGHSH and CDR2 LQKENI. The V segment lost 6 bases and the J segment 2 bases; nucleotides outside the gene matches: 5. This CDR3 has 15 amino acids. CDR3: CASSPGQGEQETQYF. The sequenced CDR3 bases are TGTGCCAGCTCTCCGGGACAGGGGGAACAAGAGACC. Combining the CDR3 with reference TRBV18 and TRBJ2-5 gives the whole variable domain NAGVMQNPRHLVRRRGQEARLRCSPMKGHSHVYWYRQLPEEGLKFMVYLQKENIIDESGMPKERFSAEFPKEGPSILRIQQVVRGDSAAYFCASSPGQGEQETQYFGPGTRLLVL.

Worth noting for this clone: The read terminates 3 residues before the CDR3 end, so the remaining end is supplied by the germline J gene. The chain joins TRBV6-1 to TRBJ1-2; maybe TRBD1 (6 bases). CDR1 and CDR2 from the germline V gene are MNHNS and SASEGT. The CDR3 covers 11 residues. CDR3 DNA (partial): TGTGCCAGCAGTGATTACAGGGCA. Translation: CASSDYRA. The entire CDR3 reads CASSDYRAYTF.

As for this clone: The sequence runs out 3 residues before the end of the CDR3; the remainder is reconstructed from the germline J gene. The J gene is TRBJ2-7, the V gene TRBV2; 8 bases fit TRBD1. The CDR3 consists of 12 residues. The J segment lost 6 bases and the V segment lost 6 bases, leaving 4 bases of the junction unmatched. In germline, CDR1 is SNHLY, CDR2 FYNNEI. The CDR3 region is CASRTGVAEQYF. The CDR3 DNA, read in part, is TGTGCCAGCAGGACAGGGGTAGCCGAG.

This clone was seen only a few times. The covered CDR3 bases are TGTGCCAGCAGCTTAGGTCTTTATCAGCCC. It yields the protein CASSLGLYQP. The entire CDR3 is CASSLGLYQPQHF. The gene calls are TRBV7-9 and TRBJ1-5; no clear D gene. The sequence runs out 3 residues before the end of the CDR3; the remainder is reconstructed from the germline J gene. The germline CDR1 and CDR2 sequences are SEHNR and FQNEAQ (reference sequence). V was pared by 1 base and J by 5 bases, with 6 bases between. The CDR3 consists of 13 residues.

In its sample, this clone was seen a few times. Read data end 3 residues before the CDR3 end; the end is taken from the germline J gene. The V and J genes are TRBV29-1 and TRBJ1-3, with D perhaps matching TRBD1 (5 bases). The CDR3 covers 13 residues. Germline assignment: CDR1 SQVTM and CDR2 ANQGSEA. V was cut by 7 bases and J by 2 bases, with 12 bases left in between. The CDR3 loop is CSARGVTGNTIYF. The sequenced part of the CDR3 DNA is TGCAGCGCCAGAGGGGTAACTGGAAACACC.

Details on this clone: The read terminates 3 residues ahead of where the CDR3 ends, so the germline J gene completes it. The rearrangement uses TRBV7-9 and TRBJ2-1, with TRBD2 as a possible D gene (5 bases). V was trimmed by 5 bases and J by 8 bases, leaving 7 bases between them. Germline-derived CDR1 and CDR2 are SEHNR and FQNEAQ (reference sequence). This CDR3 has 11 residues. The CDR3 here is CASSQADEQFF. The CDR3 bases that were read are TGTGCCAGCAGCCAAGCGGATGAG.

The table lists this clone with a few counts. From the germline J gene comes the end of the CDR3, since the read stops 3 residues before it. The chain combines TRBV2 with TRBJ1-5; D may be TRBD1 (5 bases). In germline, CDR1 is SNHLY, CDR2 FYNNEI. The ends were cut back, 4 bases at V and 1 base at J, with 14 bases in the middle. The length of the CDR3 is 16 residues. CDR3 amino acids: CASSGVGGESNQPQHF. Partial CDR3 DNA: TGTGCCAGCAGTGGGGTTGGGGGGGAGAGCAATCAGCCC.

The sample holds many counts of this clone. The read ends 3 residues shy of where the CDR3 ends; the end is completed using the germline J gene. The chain carries TRBV20-1 and TRBJ1-6; D unresolved. The CDR3 contains 16 residues. Germline loops: CDR1 DFQATT, CDR2 SNEGSKA (reference sequence). The V end lost 0 bases, the J end lost 5 bases, and 14 bases lay between the germline ends. The CDR3 is CSAREPAGLDNSPLHF. The sequenced part of the CDR3 DNA is TGCAGTGCTAGAGAGCCAGCCGGGTTGGATAATTCACCC.

This clone was counted only a few times. The missing CDR3 end, 3 residues past where the read stops, is filled in from the germline J gene. The V call is TRBV19, the J call TRBJ2-7; maybe TRBD1 (5 bases). The germline V gene has CDR1 LNHDA and CDR2 SQIVND (reference sequence). Trimming removed 2 bases from V and 6 bases from J, with 17 bases in between. The CDR3 spans 15 residues. CDR3 DNA (partial): TGTGCCAGTAGTATAAAGGGTGGGGCCCTCGGCGAG. It is translated as CASSIKGGALGE. From start to end, the CDR3 is CASSIKGGALGEQYF. Full variable domain (missing parts from reference TRBV19 and TRBJ2-7): DGGITQSPKYLFRKEGQNVTLSCEQNLNHDAMYWYRQDPGQGLRLIYYSQIVNDFQKGDIAEGYSVSREKKESFPLTVTSAQKNPTAFYLCASSIKGGALGEQYFGPGTRLTVT.

This clone was counted at least ten times. The read halts 3 residues ahead of the CDR3 end, with the missing end drawn from the germline J gene. The chain combines TRBV18 with TRBJ1-1, with D uncertain. Germline V gene lookup returns CDR1 KGHSH and CDR2 LQKENI. V lost 6 bases, J lost 3 bases, and 17 bases lay in between. The CDR3 consists of 15 residues. The CDR3 sequence is CASSPGGSYHTEAFF. The part of the CDR3 DNA that was read is TGTGCCAGCTCCCCCGGAGGGTCCTACCACACTGAA.

In regard to this clone: The read ends 3 residues before the CDR3 terminus; that terminus is restored from the germline J gene. V and J are TRBV19 and TRBJ2-2; TRBD1 matches at 9 bases. With V trimmed by 0 bases and J by 2 bases, 7 bases remained unmatched. The CDR3 has 18 residues. In germline, CDR1 is LNHDA, CDR2 SQIVND (reference sequence). Here the CDR3 reads CASSIDRWTGDNTGELFF. The covered CDR3 bases are TGTGCCAGTAGTATAGATCGGTGGACAGGGGATAACACCGGGGAG.

This clone occurred many times. The read ends 3 residues early relative to the CDR3; the germline J gene fills the gap. The rearrangement links TRBV4-2 to TRBJ1-1; 11 nucleotides line up with TRBD1. The CDR3 sequence is 15 residues long. J gave up 2 bases and V 4 bases, and 3 bases lay outside the gene matches. From germline, CDR1 is LGHNA and CDR2 YNFKEQ. The CDR3 loop is CASSPGQGANTEAFF. The sequenced part of the CDR3 DNA is TGTGCCAGCAGCCCCGGACAGGGGGCTAACACTGAA.